This T cell receptor (beta chain) was sequenced during a study of Tregs in tolerant kidney transplant recipients. Study-wide results and caveats: Expanding Tregs on activated donor B cells appeared to best identify donor-specific TCRbeta clones.

Generated by immunoSEQ multiplex PCR, the TCRdb table keeps only in-frame clones and is missing some. The data contain approximately 67,000 clones, roughly 90% of them seen just once; the ten biggest clones take up around 9.9%. Remarks on this clone: The antigen is unknown.

Thawed PBMCs were FACS-sorted into unstimulated CD4+CD25+CD127- regulatory T cells, CD4+CD25- non-regulatory cells, CD4 and CD8 cells. The CDR3 has 22 amino acids. J is TRBJ1-4 and V is TRBV21-1; the tabulated D call, TRBD1, remains unverified against the DNA. TRBV21-1 counts as a pseudogene. The source is a human donor who received a combined kidney and bone marrow transplant. The specimen comprised CD8+ T cells from blood, sampled before the transplant. The DNA for the CDR3 is TGTGCCAGCAGCAATTACCCCGGCAGGGGGTTCTACTTAGGGGTTCGGCGGGAAAAACTGTTTTTT. This translates into CASSNYPGRGFYLGVRREKLFF.